The next 32 T cell receptor beta chains were all read from a single sample in a study of regulatory T cells in long-lasting Graves disease. The time point here: newly diagnosed GD, antithyroid drugs for less than 3 months. The TCR library was prepared using RNA isolated from PBMCs. In building TCR beta libraries, iRepertoire HTBI primers were used together with Arm-PCR of CDR3 regions. MiXCR, applied by TCRdb to the multiplex PCR reads, yields one record per CDR3 protein. Here the sample spans around 450,000 distinct CDR3 sequences, 14% to 15% being singletons. The same sample was also studied in work on T cells in Graves' hyperthyroidism and ophthalmopathy.

Sequences were derived from peripheral blood mononuclear cells (PBMCs), sampled at new diagnosis, from a patient treated with antithyroid drugs. All receptors derive from a woman in her 30s with Graves disease.

At least ten counts were recorded for this clonotype. J is TRBJ1-4 and V is TRBV28; D remains ambiguous. Germline CDR1 reads MDHEN; CDR2 reads SYDVKM. The ends were cut back, 3 bases at V and 7 bases at J, with 3 bases in the middle. The CDR3 sequence is 11 residues long. The CDR3 DNA reads as TGTGCCAGCAGTTTTCTTGAAAAACTGTTTTTT. Its protein is CASSFLEKLFF.

This clonotype was seen a few times. One base away lies a much larger clone, so this may be a sequencing read error. V is TRBV12-3 or TRBV12-4 and J is TRBJ2-2, with 8 positions matching TRBD2. The CDR3 consists of 18 residues. As DNA, the CDR3 is TGTGCCAGCAGAAAGCCAAACAGCGGGAGCGGATGGACCGGGAAGCTGTTTTTT. This encodes CASRKPNSGSGWTGKLFF.

This clonotype was recorded at least ten times. V usage is TRBV3-1 and J usage is TRBJ2-7; D call uncertain. This CDR3 contains 10 residues. Germline CDR1 reads LGHDT; CDR2 reads YNNKEL (reference sequence). The V end was cut by 8 bases, the J end by 3 bases, with 5 bases between. CDR3: CASGDYEQYF. For the CDR3, the DNA is TGTGCCAGCGGGGACTACGAGCAGTACTTC.

This clonotype was detected only a few times. The chain joins TRBV7-6 to TRBJ2-6; 9 bases match TRBD1. Trimming took 5 bases from V and 4 from J; bases not matched to a gene: 18. This CDR3 spans 20 amino acids. Germline V CDR1 and CDR2: SGHVS, FNYEAQ. The CDR3 here is CASSPSSLTGGTRGANVLTF. As DNA, the CDR3 is TGTGCCAGCAGCCCTAGTTCGTTAACAGGGGGCACGCGAGGGGCCAACGTCCTGACTTTC.

The genes are TRBV11-2 and TRBJ1-1, with TRBD1 identical over 9 bases. The germline V gene encodes CDR1 SGHAT and CDR2 FQNNGV. J lost 7 bases, V lost 5 bases, and 11 bases had no gene match. The CDR3 contains 15 residues. CDR3 in DNA: TGTGCCAGCAGCCATGTTCCGGGACAGGGCAGTGAAGCTTTCTTT. Amino acids: CASSHVPGQGSEAFF.

V is TRBV4-1 and J is TRBJ1-1, with D hard to call. This CDR3 comprises 12 residues. Per germline, CDR1 MGHRA and CDR2 YSYEKL. The V gene lost 6 bases and the J gene lost 6 bases, with 11 bases spanning the gap. The DNA for the CDR3 is TGCGCCAGCAGTCCAGGATCGTCTGAAGCTTTCTTT. Amino acid sequence: CASSPGSSEAFF.

This clonotype was recorded many times. The chain recombines TRBV2 with TRBJ1-6; D not resolved. The V and J ends lost 3 bases and 7 bases respectively, with 7 bases between them. Germline V CDR1 and CDR2: SNHLY, FYNNEI. CDR3 size: 13 residues. Written as DNA, the CDR3 is TGTGCCAGCAGTGAGTGGGAGAATTCACCCCTCCACTTT. It specifies CASSEWENSPLHF.

This clonotype was seen more than once but under ten times. The chain recombines TRBV27 with TRBJ1-5; D remains unclear. The CDR3 extends over 17 amino acids. V was shortened by 7 bases and J by 5 bases, with 24 bases between the two germline ends. CDR1 MNHEY and CDR2 SMNVEV come from the germline V gene (reference sequence). CDR3 sequence: CASNPGPGPNYYQPQHF. The CDR3 DNA is TGTGCCAGCAACCCCGGGCCAGGACCCAATTATTATCAGCCCCAGCATTTT.

This clonotype was seen repeatedly, ten times or more. The rearrangement links TRBV20-1 to TRBJ1-1; D ambiguous. The CDR3 loop spans 12 amino acids. Trimming cost V 6 bases and J 2 bases, with 10 bases left between them. Germline loops: CDR1 DFQATT, CDR2 SNEGSKA (reference sequence). The CDR3 region has the DNA TGCAGTGCCACCCAGAGAAACACTGAAGCTTTCTTT. It is translated as CSATQRNTEAFF.

This clonotype came up a few times. The rearrangement joins TRBV19 to TRBJ1-2, with D unclear. CDR3 size: 18 residues. Looked up from germline, CDR1 is LNHDA and CDR2 is SQIVND (reference sequence). Deletions cut 0 bases from V and 5 bases from J, with 22 bases between. The CDR3 DNA follows: TGTGCCAGTAGTATAGATCAAACAGCATCCTCTGCTGCTTATGGCTACACCTTC. Translation: CASSIDQTASSAAYGYTF.

This clonotype was seen only once. This CDR3 is missing its conserved last phenylalanine or tryptophan, likely due to a read error. V gene TRBV5-1 combines with J gene TRBJ2-7; D unresolved. Trimming removed 0 bases at V and 1 base at J, with 8 bases between. Per germline, CDR1 SGHRS and CDR2 YFSETQ. The CDR3 runs to 14 residues. The chain's CDR3 is CASSLGPGSYEQYL. The CDR3 DNA sequence: TGCGCCAGCAGCTTGGGGCCGGGTTCCTACGAGCAGTACCTC.

This clonotype has at least ten counts. The genes are TRBV12-3 or TRBV12-4 and TRBJ2-2; 8 nucleotides match TRBD2. The CDR3 has 16 amino acids. The V segment lost 5 bases and the J segment 7 bases; nucleotides outside the gene matches: 12. CDR3 residues: CASSAPGGRQGGELFF. CDR3 sequence (DNA): TGTGCCAGCAGTGCTCCGGGCGGGAGGCAAGGCGGGGAGCTGTTTTTT.

The table lists this clonotype with many counts. V and J are TRBV5-1 and TRBJ1-4; 8 bases align to TRBD1. The germline CDR1 and CDR2 sequences are SGHRS and YFSETQ. CDR3 length: 15 residues. The trim removed 4 bases at V and 5 bases at J, leaving 7 bases unmatched. The chain's CDR3 is CASSLGQGRNEKLFF. The CDR3 region has the DNA TGCGCCAGCAGCCTCGGACAGGGCAGAAATGAAAAACTGTTTTTT.

For this clonotype: Being one base from a much bigger clone, this may be a read error. The V call is TRBV20-1, the J call TRBJ2-1; D gene unclear. The CDR3 has 15 residues. Trimming removed 1 base at V and 1 base at J, with 11 bases between. Germline assignment: CDR1 DFQATT and CDR2 SNEGSKA (reference sequence). This CDR3 is CSARGPVGSYNEQFF. CDR3 coding DNA: TGCAGTGCTAGAGGTCCGGTGGGTTCCTACAATGAGCAGTTCTTC.

This clonotype has just a few counts. The chain combines TRBV7-9 with TRBJ1-4; 9 bases match TRBD1. Germline lookup yields CDR1 SEHNR and CDR2 FQNEAQ (reference sequence). The CDR3 extends over 15 amino acids. J gave up 5 bases and V 5 bases, and 6 bases lay outside the gene matches. The CDR3 nucleotides are TGTGCCAGCAGCGCGTGGGACAGGGAAAATGAAAAACTGTTTTTT. This translates into CASSAWDRENEKLFF.

In its sample, this clonotype was seen a few times. The chain couples TRBV11-3 to TRBJ2-1, with TRBD2 matching 15 bases. Unmatched junction bases numbered 4, after V lost 2 bases and J lost 11 bases. Per the germline V gene, CDR1 is SGHNT and CDR2 is YENEEA. This CDR3 spans 15 amino acids. The CDR3 nucleotides read TGTGCCAGCAGCTTATTGGGACTAGCGGGAGGTCAGCAGTTCTTC. Amino acid sequence: CASSLLGLAGGQQFF.

J is TRBJ2-2 and V is TRBV24-1, with D possibly being TRBD2 (6 bases). Germline V gives CDR1 KGHDR, CDR2 SFDVKD. The V and J ends lost 5 bases and 3 bases respectively, with 15 bases between them. This CDR3 has 16 residues. In DNA, the CDR3 is TGTGCCACCAGTGGTCCGGGAGAATCGTACACCGGGGAGCTGTTTTTT. Encoded protein: CATSGPGESYTGELFF.

Turning to this clonotype: A read error may be the cause here, since a much bigger clone is one base away. V is TRBV6-1 and J is TRBJ1-1; TRBD1 is a possible D gene (5 bases). CDR3 size: 13 residues. CDR1 and CDR2 (germline): MNHNS, SASEGT. The CDR3 sequence is CATSEWGGTEAFF. The DNA for the CDR3 is TGTGCCACCAGTGAATGGGGGGGCACTGAAGCTTTCTTT.

This chain joins TRBV6-1 and TRBJ2-3; 10 bases map to TRBD2. The CDR3 has 14 amino acids. Germline assignment: CDR1 MNHNS and CDR2 SASEGT. V gave up 7 bases and J gave up 4 bases; unmatched junction bases: 5. Written as DNA, the CDR3 is TGTGCCAGCAAAGGTAGCGGGAGGTCAGATACGCAGTATTTT. This encodes CASKGSGRSDTQYF.

This clonotype occurred many times. One junction end disagrees with the germline gene, perhaps due to a read error. The rearrangement links TRBV5-1 to TRBJ2-3; D possibly corresponds to TRBD1 (5 bases). The CDR3 covers 14 residues. Germline lookup yields CDR1 SGHRS and CDR2 YFSETQ. CDR3 region: CASSQRTSTDTQYF. The CDR3 coding sequence is TGTGCCAGCAGCCAGAGGACAAGCACAGATACGCAGTATTTT.

This clonotype occurred many times. The J gene is TRBJ2-3, the V gene TRBV5-6, with D hard to call. The CDR3 contains 14 residues. Germline CDR1 reads SGHDT; CDR2 reads YYEEEE. The V gene lost 3 bases and the J gene lost 1 base, with 9 bases spanning the gap. CDR3 sequence reads: CASSYGPGTDTQYF. For the CDR3, the DNA is TGTGCCAGCAGCTACGGACCGGGCACAGATACGCAGTATTTT.

This clonotype was detected many times. The V and J genes are TRBV5-1 and TRBJ2-7, with 14 bases identical to TRBD2. There are 18 residues in the CDR3. With V trimmed by 2 bases and J by 0 bases, 7 bases remained unmatched. Germline loops: CDR1 SGHRS, CDR2 YFSETQ. CDR3 nucleotide sequence: TGCGCCAGCAGCTTTACCGGGACTAGCGGGGGAAGCTCCTACGAGCAGTACTTC. This sequence encodes CASSFTGTSGGSSYEQYF.

Many counts were recorded for this clonotype. Sequence at one end of the junction differs from germline and may be a read error. This chain uses TRBV30 with TRBJ1-1; the D is unclear. Germline CDR1 reads GTSNPN; CDR2 reads SVGIG (reference sequence). The CDR3 is made up of 11 amino acids. As DNA, the CDR3 is TGTGCCTGGAGTTCTAGACCCGGGCAACGGTTT. Its translation is CAWSSRPGQRF.

There are many counts of this clonotype. This chain joins TRBV5-1 and TRBJ1-1; TRBD1 might be the D (6 bases). From germline, CDR1 is SGHRS and CDR2 YFSETQ. Trimming took off 0 bases at V and 4 bases at J, with 16 bases between the two ends. CDR3 length: 16 residues. The CDR3 region has the DNA TGCGCCAGCAGCTTGGCAGGGGCCAGGTGGGGCACTGAAGCTTTCTTT. Translated: CASSLAGARWGTEAFF.

As regards this clonotype: A far larger clone is a single base away, which makes a read error likely. V and J are TRBV5-1 and TRBJ1-2, with D possibly TRBD1 on 5 matching bases. The CDR3 contains 14 residues. The V gene's germline CDR1 is SGHRS and CDR2 YFSETQ. The CDR3 spells CASSQETWDYDYTF. The CDR3 bases are TGCGCCAGCAGCCAAGAAACCTGGGACTATGACTACACCTTC.

The chain is built from TRBV6-2 or TRBV6-3 and TRBJ2-7; 10 bases line up with TRBD2. The CDR3 is 14 amino acids. The trim removed 2 bases at V and 7 bases at J, leaving 5 bases unmatched. Germline V CDR1 and CDR2: MNHEY, SVGEGT. For the CDR3, the DNA is TGTGCCAGCAGTTACAGGCTAGCGGGAGTGGAGCAGTACTTC. This gives the protein CASSYRLAGVEQYF.

The chain recombines TRBV6-5 with TRBJ1-1, with a weak D call TRBD1 (5 bases). Germline CDR1 and CDR2: MNHEY and SVGAGI. This CDR3 has 15 amino acids. V was pared by 4 bases and J by 10 bases, with 22 bases between. The CDR3 DNA reads as TGTGCCAGCAGTTCCCACGGGGGAAGGGCGGGCCTAGCTTTCTTT. It yields the protein CASSSHGGRAGLAFF.

The chain is built from TRBV24-1 and TRBJ1-2, with D unclear. Germline V gives CDR1 KGHDR, CDR2 SFDVKD. Trimming took off 3 bases at V and 6 bases at J, with 10 bases between the two ends. The CDR3 sequence is 13 residues long. The CDR3 here is CATSDPDGDGYTF. CDR3 sequence (DNA): TGTGCCACCAGTGATCCGGACGGGGATGGCTACACCTTC.

This clonotype occurred many times. J is TRBJ2-5 and V is TRBV12-3 or TRBV12-4; D remains ambiguous. The CDR3 is 16 residues long. The V and J ends lost 2 bases and 0 bases respectively, with 13 bases between them. As DNA, the CDR3 is TGTGCCAGCAGTTTATCCCCCTCGGGTTACCAAGAGACCCAGTACTTC. It is translated as CASSLSPSGYQETQYF.

V gene TRBV2 combines with J gene TRBJ1-5, with D uncertain. The CDR3 is made up of 14 amino acids. Germline lookup yields CDR1 SNHLY and CDR2 FYNNEI. The V end was cut by 10 bases, the J end by 6 bases, with 19 bases between. The CDR3 here is CATSIDGSTQPQHF. Written as DNA, the CDR3 is TGTGCCACCTCTATCGACGGTAGTACTCAGCCCCAGCATTTT. The whole variable domain, remainder taken from reference TRBV2 and TRBJ1-5, is EPEVTQTPSHQVTQMGQEVILRCVPISNHLYFYWYRQILGQKVEFLVSFYNNEISEKSEIFDDQFSVERPDGSNFTLKIRSTKLEDSAMYFCATSIDGSTQPQHFGDGTRLSIL.

There are many counts of this clonotype. V and J are TRBV5-1 and TRBJ2-3; no definite D call. The V end lost 0 bases, the J end lost 4 bases, and 9 bases lay between the germline ends. The V gene's germline CDR1 is SGHRS and CDR2 YFSETQ. The CDR3 is 14 amino acids. This CDR3 is CASSLGNAPDTQYF. DNA for the CDR3: TGCGCCAGCAGCTTGGGGAATGCCCCAGATACGCAGTATTTT.

The chain couples TRBV5-1 to TRBJ2-2, with D tentatively TRBD1 (6 bases). The CDR3 sequence is 19 residues long. V was pared by 0 bases and J by 6 bases, with 24 bases between. Germline V lookup: CDR1 SGHRS, CDR2 YFSETQ. CDR3: CASSLGIWGLIPQSGELFF. The CDR3 DNA reads TGCGCCAGCAGCTTGGGAATTTGGGGGCTAATACCCCAGTCCGGGGAGCTGTTTTTT.